The entry that follows covers one T cell receptor (beta chain) sequence. There is no known antigen for this receptor. It has no much larger one-base neighbor in the sample; base qualities were not kept. The data stem from a study of T cell changes during pregnancy in multiple sclerosis (dated by TCRdb to between 2019 and 2020). Context from the whole study: Changes in the T cell repertoire over the course of pregnancy were examined in this study in women with multiple sclerosis.

The germline V gene (reference sequence) gives CDR1 as WNHNN and CDR2 as SYGVQD. The CDR3 contains 16 residues, cysteine and phenylalanine counted. Just the 48-base CDR3 DNA is kept, in frame starting at base 1. V loses 3 bases, J loses 1 base, and the germline ends lie 13 bases apart. Library preparation was by the immunoSEQ multiplex PCR assay. The clones in this table, taken by TCRdb from immuneACCESS, are in-frame only. Not every clone is retained; where verified, under half of the shortfall comes from an unresolved V gene, and the cause of the rest is unknown. The sample records approximately 30,000 clones, approximately 88% of which are singletons. In total, the top ten clones hold around 0.59% of the sample.

The source of this sequence is a female donor in good health, enrolled as a control in a pregnancy study. This specimen consisted of CD4+ T cells from peripheral blood mononuclear cells, obtained in the first trimester of pregnancy. Recombination linked TRBV10-1 to TRBJ2-1, with TRBD1 as a weak D call on 6 bases. The DNA reads TGCGCCAGCAGTGAACGGGACAACGATTCCTACAATGAGCAGTTCTTC. Its protein is CASSERDNDSYNEQFF.